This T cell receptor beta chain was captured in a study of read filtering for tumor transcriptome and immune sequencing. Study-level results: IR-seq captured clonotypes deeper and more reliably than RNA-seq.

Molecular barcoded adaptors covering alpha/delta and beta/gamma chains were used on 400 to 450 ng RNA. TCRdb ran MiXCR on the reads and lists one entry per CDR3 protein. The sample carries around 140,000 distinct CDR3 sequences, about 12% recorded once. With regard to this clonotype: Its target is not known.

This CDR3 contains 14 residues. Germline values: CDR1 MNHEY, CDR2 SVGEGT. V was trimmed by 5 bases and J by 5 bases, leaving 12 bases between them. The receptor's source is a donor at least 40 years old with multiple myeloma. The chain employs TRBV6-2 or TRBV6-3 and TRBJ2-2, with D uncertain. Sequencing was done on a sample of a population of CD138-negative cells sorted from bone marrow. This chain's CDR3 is CASSPWSRTGELFF. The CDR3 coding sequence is TGTGCCAGCAGTCCCTGGAGCCGGACCGGGGAGCTGTTTTTT.